The clone carrying this T cell receptor (beta chain) was seen more than once but under ten times. Its antigen remains unidentified. This sample was taken from a study of response to subunit inactivated influenza vaccine. General observations from the study: Each seasonal flu vaccination may recruit only limited new T cells, authors suggested.

Germline CDR1 and CDR2: DFQATT and SNEGSKA (reference sequence). V lost 6 bases to trimming and J lost 1 base; unmatched junction nucleotides: 9. This CDR3 contains 15 residues. Via MiXCR, TCRdb re-called the RT-PCR reads, giving one row per CDR3 protein. The top ten hold around 13% of the sample, which has 500,000 to 600,000 distinct CDR3 sequences, 10% to 15% seen once. The genes are TRBV20-1 and TRBJ2-7; 10 nucleotides match TRBD1. The clonotype originates from a man in his forties or fifties who received an inactivated influenza vaccine. This specimen consisted of PBMCs from blood, obtained about 40 days after vaccination. The CDR3 DNA is TGCAGTGCCCCGGCCTTGGGACAGGGGTCCTACGAGCAGTACTTC. Protein sequence: CSAPALGQGSYEQYF.